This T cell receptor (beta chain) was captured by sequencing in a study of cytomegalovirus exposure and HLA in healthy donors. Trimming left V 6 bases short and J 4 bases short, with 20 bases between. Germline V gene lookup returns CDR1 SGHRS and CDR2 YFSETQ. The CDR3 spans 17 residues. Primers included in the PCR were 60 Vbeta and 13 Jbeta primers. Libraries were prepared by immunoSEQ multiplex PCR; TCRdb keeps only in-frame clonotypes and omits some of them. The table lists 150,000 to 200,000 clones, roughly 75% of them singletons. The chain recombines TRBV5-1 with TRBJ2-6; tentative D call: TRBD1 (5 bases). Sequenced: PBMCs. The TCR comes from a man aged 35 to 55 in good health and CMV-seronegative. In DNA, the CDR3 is TGCGCCAGCACCTCCAATCCAGGGATCCTGGGGGCCAACGTCCTGACTTTC. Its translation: CASTSNPGILGANVLTF.